This is a list of T cell receptor beta chains from one sample in a study of shared clonotypes between healthy human individuals. Libraries were prepared by immunoSEQ multiplex PCR; TCRdb keeps only in-frame clonotypes and omits some of them. Of roughly 1 million clones in the sample, 70% to 80% were seen once. The sequenced material came from memory CD4+ T cells sorted from blood. The receptors stem from a man aged 18-30 years in good health. Both conserved end residues are part of each CDR3. The D gene is left open where the match is weak. Expanded clones get a size class; other rows say once, few or many, or leave the size out.

clone size	V gene	J gene	D gene	CDR3 DNA	CDR3 protein
-	TRBV18	TRBJ2-7	-	TGTGCCAGCTCACCAAATAGAGGGGTACTCTACGAGCAGTACTTC	CASSPNRGVLYEQYF
few	TRBV6-1	TRBJ2-1	-	TGTGCCAGCAGTGCCAGGGCTGAGCGATCCTACAATGAGCAGTTCTTC	CASSARAERSYNEQFF
-	TRBV7-2	TRBJ1-6	-	TGTGCCAGCAGCTTAAATTCGTCACCCCTCCACTTT	CASSLNSSPLHF
-	TRBV5-4	TRBJ2-7	-	TGTGCCAGCAGCCGCGACCGCTACGAGCAGTACTTC	CASSRDRYEQYF
-	TRBV18	TRBJ1-5	-	TGTGCCAGCTCGAACGACCGGGCCGGGGTGCCCCAGCATTTT	CASSNDRAGVPQHF
once	TRBV5-1	TRBJ2-3	-	TGCGCCAGCAGCTTGGCCGTCGGGGGCCGCACAGATACGCAGTATTTT	CASSLAVGGRTDTQYF
-	TRBV6-1	TRBJ2-1	-	TGTGCCAGCAGTGATCCAGGGATATACAATGAGCAGTTCTTC	CASSDPGIYNEQFF
-	TRBV29-1	TRBJ1-2	-	TGCAGCGCCGGGTGGCAGAACTATGGCTACACCTTC	CSAGWQNYGYTF
-	TRBV10-2	TRBJ1-5	-	TGCGCCAGCAGTGAGCCCCCGACTGGGGTAGGACAGCCCCAGCATTTT	CASSEPPTGVGQPQHF
-	TRBV5-1	TRBJ2-2	-	TGCGCCAGCAGCTTGGTCCCGTCCACCGGGGAGCTGTTTTTT	CASSLVPSTGELFF
-	TRBV5-5	TRBJ1-5	TRBD1	TGTGCCAGCAGCCCAAGGGGACAGGTAGATCAGCCCCAGCATTTT	CASSPRGQVDQPQHF
-	TRBV4-3	TRBJ2-5	TRBD1	TGCGCCAGCAGCCCCGGGACAGGGACAGGGTTAGTGACCCAGTACTTC	CASSPGTGTGLVTQYF
-	TRBV5-6	TRBJ2-3	-	TGTGCCAGCAGCTTGAGGTTGGATAGCACAGATACGCAGTATTTT	CASSLRLDSTDTQYF
-	TRBV15	TRBJ1-2	-	TGTGCCACCAGCAGAGACCTCTGGACGGACTATGGCTACACCTTC	CATSRDLWTDYGYTF
few	TRBV2	TRBJ2-7	-	TGTGCCAGCAGTGATGCAGGGGCCGGGGAGCAGTACTTC	CASSDAGAGEQYF
-	TRBV5-1	TRBJ2-2	TRBD1	TGCGCCAGCAGCTGGGGGACAGGGGCAGGCGGGGAGCTGTTTTTT	CASSWGTGAGGELFF
-	TRBV6-6	TRBJ2-5	-	TGTGCCAGCAGTTACCCGAAAGAGACCCAGTACTTC	CASSYPKETQYF
-	TRBV29-1	TRBJ1-2	-	TGCAGCGTTGTTTCCGGGACGTTACAGTCCGGCTACACCTTC	CSVVSGTLQSGYTF
-	TRBV27	TRBJ2-3	-	TGTGCCAGCACCCGGGACATAAGCACAGATACGCAGTATTTT	CASTRDISTDTQYF
-	TRBV10-3	TRBJ2-7	-	TGTGCCATCAGTGAGGGCAGGGTGTCGGACGAGCAGTACTTC	CAISEGRVSDEQYF
once	TRBV5-5	TRBJ1-4	-	TGTGCCAGCAGCGCGCAATGGGGCTATAATGAAAAACTGTTTTTT	CASSAQWGYNEKLFF
-	TRBV30	TRBJ1-6	-	TGTGCCTGGAGTGGAGGGCAAGATAATTCACCCCTCCACTTT	CAWSGGQDNSPLHF
few	TRBV30	TRBJ1-1	-	TGTGCCTGGAGCCCCAGGGACATCGACGCTTTCTTT	CAWSPRDIDAFF
-	TRBV10-3	TRBJ2-7	-	TGTGCCATCAGTGATGGGGTACTAGGCTACGAGCAGTACTTC	CAISDGVLGYEQYF
-	TRBV7-2	TRBJ2-5	TRBD2	TGTGCCAGCAGCCCACTAGCGGGAGTGAGGGAGACCCAGTACTTC	CASSPLAGVRETQYF
-	TRBV27	TRBJ1-2	-	TGTGCCAGCAGTTTTCTGGGGTCTAACTATGGCTACACCTTC	CASSFLGSNYGYTF
-	TRBV7-6	TRBJ1-5	-	TGTGCCAGCAGTCTCGCCCCCAGGGGCCAGCCCCAGCATTTT	CASSLAPRGQPQHF
-	TRBV27	TRBJ2-5	TRBD2	TGTGCCAGCAAACCGGGAGGGCCCCCCCAAGAGACCCAGTACTTC	CASKPGGPPQETQYF
-	TRBV18	TRBJ1-1	-	TGTGCCAGCTCACCTCAACGACTAAGGACTGAAGCTTTCTTT	CASSPQRLRTEAFF
-	TRBV2	TRBJ1-4	TRBD1	TGTGCCAGCAGAACGGGACAGGGTGTATTTGCTAATGAAAAACTGTTTTTT	CASRTGQGVFANEKLFF
-	TRBV6-1	TRBJ2-5	TRBD2	TGTGCCAGCAGTGAAAGTCTAGCGGGGGCCCAAGAGACCCAGTACTTC	CASSESLAGAQETQYF
-	TRBV6-6	TRBJ2-3	-	TGTGCCAGCAGTCCCCGGGACAAAGGAAAGGCAGATACGCAGTATTTT	CASSPRDKGKADTQYF
-	TRBV19	TRBJ1-1	-	TGTGCCAGTACCCCTGGGGGCCAAATGAACACTGAAGCTTTCTTT	CASTPGGQMNTEAFF
-	TRBV28	TRBJ2-3	TRBD2	TGTGCCAGCAGCGGTCTCGGGGGACTAGCATACAATACGCAGTATTTT	CASSGLGGLAYNTQYF
-	TRBV5-1	TRBJ2-2	-	TGCGCCAGCAGCTTGTTGTCTAGGGGGGCCGGGGAGCTGTTTTTT	CASSLLSRGAGELFF
-	TRBV10-3	TRBJ2-4	-	TGTGCCATCAGTGAAGCCGGAAACATTCAGTACTTC	CAISEAGNIQYF
-	TRBV27	TRBJ1-6	TRBD1	TGTGCCAGCAGTTTAGATCCAGGGGGTTCTAATTCACCCCTCCACTTT	CASSLDPGGSNSPLHF
-	TRBV5-8	TRBJ2-5	TRBD1	TGTGCCAGCAGCTTGGTACAGGGGGCGCGAGAGACCCAGTACTTC	CASSLVQGARETQYF
-	TRBV5-1	TRBJ2-3	TRBD2	TGCGCCAGCAGGCGGGTAGCGGGGGGCTTCACAGATACGCAGTATTTT	CASRRVAGGFTDTQYF
many	TRBV27	TRBJ2-5	TRBD1	TGTGCCAGCAGTATCGGACAGGGGGCAAGAGAGACCCAGTACTTC	CASSIGQGARETQYF
-	TRBV9	TRBJ1-1	-	TGTGCCAGCAGCCCCAGGAGACAGCTGAACACTGAAGCTTTCTTT	CASSPRRQLNTEAFF
-	TRBV5-1	TRBJ1-1	-	TGCGCCAGCAGGAGGGTTGCTAACACTGAAGCTTTCTTT	CASRRVANTEAFF
-	TRBV2	TRBJ1-2	TRBD1	TGTGCCAGCAAAAGACAGGGGGCGCGAGGCTACACCTTC	CASKRQGARGYTF
-	TRBV5-8	TRBJ2-2	TRBD1	TGTGCCAGCAGCTTGTATGCCGGGACAGGGAAAACCGGGGAGCTGTTTTTT	CASSLYAGTGKTGELFF
-	TRBV30	TRBJ1-1	-	TGTGCCTGGAGTAAGGGAAGCGGGTGGGTAGTAGCTTTCTTT	CAWSKGSGWVVAFF
-	TRBV2	TRBJ2-7	-	TGTGCCACCTCAGTGAGCTACGAGCAGTACTTC	CATSVSYEQYF
-	TRBV28	TRBJ1-3	TRBD1	TGTGCCAGCAGTCCCCCCCGTAGGACAGGGGGCTTCGGAAACACCATATATTTT	CASSPPRRTGGFGNTIYF
-	TRBV10-1	TRBJ2-7	-	TGCGCCAGCAGTGAGGGGCCGGGCGAGCAGTACTTC	CASSEGPGEQYF
-	TRBV7-8	TRBJ1-5	-	TGTGCCAGCAGCCTGTCTTTACGGGACAATCAGCCCCAGCATTTT	CASSLSLRDNQPQHF
-	TRBV2	TRBJ2-5	TRBD1	TGTGCCAGCAGAGTTCCGGGACAGGGCGAGACCCAGTACTTC	CASRVPGQGETQYF
-	TRBV9	TRBJ2-3	-	TGTGCCAGCAGCGTAGTCCCTAGCAGGGGAGATACGCAGTATTTT	CASSVVPSRGDTQYF
-	TRBV9	TRBJ2-7	TRBD1	TGTGCCAGCAGCCCACACACGGGACAGACCTACGAGCAGTACTTC	CASSPHTGQTYEQYF
-	TRBV5-6	TRBJ1-5	-	TGTGCCAGCAGCTTGGTGGGGAACAATCAGCCCCAGCATTTT	CASSLVGNNQPQHF
-	TRBV7-8	TRBJ1-1	TRBD1	TGTGCCAGCAGCTCACCCCGGACAGGGGCGGACACTGAAGCTTTCTTT	CASSSPRTGADTEAFF
-	TRBV5-6	TRBJ2-5	-	TGTGCCAGCAGACGCGAGGACACCTCGGGTCTAATGTACTTC	CASRREDTSGLMYF